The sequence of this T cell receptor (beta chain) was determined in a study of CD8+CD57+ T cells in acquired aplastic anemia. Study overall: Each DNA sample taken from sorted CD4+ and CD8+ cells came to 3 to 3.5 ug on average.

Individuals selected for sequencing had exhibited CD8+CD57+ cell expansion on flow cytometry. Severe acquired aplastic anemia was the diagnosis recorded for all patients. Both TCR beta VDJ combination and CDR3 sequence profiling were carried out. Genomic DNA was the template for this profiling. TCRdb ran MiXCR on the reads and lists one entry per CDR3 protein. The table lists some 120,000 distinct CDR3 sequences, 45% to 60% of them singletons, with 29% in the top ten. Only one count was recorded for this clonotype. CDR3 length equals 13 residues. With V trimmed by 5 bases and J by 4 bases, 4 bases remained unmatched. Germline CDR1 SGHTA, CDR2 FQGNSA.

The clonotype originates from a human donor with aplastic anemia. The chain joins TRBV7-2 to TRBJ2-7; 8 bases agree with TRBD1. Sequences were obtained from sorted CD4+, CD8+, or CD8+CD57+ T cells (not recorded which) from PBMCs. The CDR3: CASSRQGPYEQYF. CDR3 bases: TGTGCCAGCAGCCGACAGGGGCCTTACGAGCAGTACTTC.